The rows below give T cell receptor beta chains drawn from one sample of a study of CD8 T cells in Susac syndrome. MiXCR, applied by TCRdb to the immunoSEQ multiplex PCR reads, yields one record per CDR3 protein. Seen here are about 200,000 distinct CDR3 sequences, 85% to 95% observed once, and the top ten hold around 0.1%. The sample consisted of CD4+ T cells from PBMCs. These receptors were collected from a human donor in good health. Each CDR3 is given with its conserved first and last residue. The D gene is left open where the match is weak. Clone size is not always given. Where it is, it says once, few, many or a class for expanded clones.

v_call	clone_size	d_call	j_call	cdr3_nt	cdr3_aa
TRBV29-1	.	.	TRBJ2-3	TGCAGCGTTGCTCTGACACCTATCGGGGATACGCAGTATTTT	CSVALTPIGDTQYF
TRBV3-1	.	.	TRBJ2-2	TGTGCCAGCAGCCAATTTTCCGGCGGCCCGCTGGGGACCGGGGAGCTGTTTTTT	CASSQFSGGPLGTGELFF
TRBV20-1	.	.	TRBJ1-5	TGCAGTGCTAGGTCTAGACGGGACGGCAATCAGCCCCAGCATTTT	CSARSRRDGNQPQHF
TRBV5-6	.	TRBD1	TRBJ2-7	TGTGCCAGCAGCTTGAGGGACAGGCCCAACTACGAGCAGTACTTC	CASSLRDRPNYEQYF
TRBV20-1	.	.	TRBJ2-5	TGCAGTGCTAAAATCGGTCAAGAGACCCAGTACTTC	CSAKIGQETQYF
TRBV6-5	.	TRBD1	TRBJ2-5	TGTGCCAGCAAGACAGGGGAGGAGACCCAGTACTTC	CASKTGEETQYF
TRBV19	.	TRBD1	TRBJ1-2	TGTGCCAGTAGTCACAAGGGACAGGGGGGACTCTATGGCTACACCTTC	CASSHKGQGGLYGYTF
TRBV12-3/TRBV12-4	.	.	TRBJ2-7	TGTGCCAGCAGCACTACGCGCGTTGTGAGGATATACGAGCAGTACTTC	CASSTTRVVRIYEQYF
TRBV27	.	TRBD2	TRBJ2-5	TGTGCCAGCAGCGGGACTAGCGGGACCCAGTACTTC	CASSGTSGTQYF
TRBV29-1	once	.	TRBJ1-2	TGCAGCGTCGCGGGTGGGTTGGCCCCTTACTTC	CSVAGGLAPYF
TRBV27	.	.	TRBJ1-1	TGTGCCAGCAGTTACGCGGGGTATATGAACACTGAAGCTTTCTTT	CASSYAGYMNTEAFF
TRBV5-6	few	.	TRBJ1-5	TGTGCCAGCAGCCCCGGACTGCTTAGCAATCAGCCCCAGCATTTT	CASSPGLLSNQPQHF
TRBV5-4	.	.	TRBJ2-1	TGTGCCAGCAGCTTGGGACAGCTTGGGGATGAGCAGTTCTTC	CASSLGQLGDEQFF
TRBV29-1	.	.	TRBJ1-1	TGCAGCGTTTTGGGGAAGGGGAACACTGAAGCTTTCTTT	CSVLGKGNTEAFF
TRBV29-1	.	.	TRBJ1-1	TGCAGCGTTCCCCCGGGGTGGGGAATGCGGGACACTGAAGCTTTCTTT	CSVPPGWGMRDTEAFF